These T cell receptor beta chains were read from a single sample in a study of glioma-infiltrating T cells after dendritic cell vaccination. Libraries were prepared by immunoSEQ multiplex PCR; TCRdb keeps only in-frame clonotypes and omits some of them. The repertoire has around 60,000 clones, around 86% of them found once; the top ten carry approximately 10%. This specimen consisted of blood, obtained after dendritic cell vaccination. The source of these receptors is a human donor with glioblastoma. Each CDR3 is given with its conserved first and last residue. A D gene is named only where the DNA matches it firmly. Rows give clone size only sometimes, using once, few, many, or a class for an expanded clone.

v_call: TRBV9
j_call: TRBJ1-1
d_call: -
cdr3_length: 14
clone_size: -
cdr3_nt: TGTGCCAGCAGCACCCGGGGGATGAACACTGAAGCTTTCTTT
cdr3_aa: CASSTRGMNTEAFF

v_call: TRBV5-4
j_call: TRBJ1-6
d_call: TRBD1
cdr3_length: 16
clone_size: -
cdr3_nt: TGTGCCAGCAGTTTGGACAGGAGCTCCTATAATTCACCCCTCCACTTT
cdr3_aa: CASSLDRSSYNSPLHF

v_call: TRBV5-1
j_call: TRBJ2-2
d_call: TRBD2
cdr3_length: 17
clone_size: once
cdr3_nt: TGCGCCAGCAGCGTGACTAGCGGGGGCTCTTACACCGGGGAGCTGTTTTTT
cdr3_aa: CASSVTSGGSYTGELFF

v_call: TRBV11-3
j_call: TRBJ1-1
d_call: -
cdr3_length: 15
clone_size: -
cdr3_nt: TGTGCCAGCAGCTTAGATCTAAGGTGGGCCACTGAAGCTTTCTTT
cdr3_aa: CASSLDLRWATEAFF

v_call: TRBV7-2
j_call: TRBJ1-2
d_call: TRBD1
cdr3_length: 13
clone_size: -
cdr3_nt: TGTGCCAGCAGGCTCGCGTCAGGGGGTGGCTACACCTTC
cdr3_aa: CASRLASGGGYTF

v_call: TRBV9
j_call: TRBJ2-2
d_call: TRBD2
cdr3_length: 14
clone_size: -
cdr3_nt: TGTGCCAGCAGGGGGAGGGGCCCGACCGGGGAGCTGTTTTTT
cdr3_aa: CASRGRGPTGELFF

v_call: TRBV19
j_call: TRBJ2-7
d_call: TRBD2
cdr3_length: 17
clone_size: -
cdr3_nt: TGTGCCAGTAGTATGAGCGGAAAACTAGCGGGAGGGTACGAGCAGTACTTC
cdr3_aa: CASSMSGKLAGGYEQYF

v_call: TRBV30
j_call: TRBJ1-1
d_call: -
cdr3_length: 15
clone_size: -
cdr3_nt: TGTGCCTGGAGTTCCGGACTAGGTTTGAACACTGAAGCTTTCTTT
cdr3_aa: CAWSSGLGLNTEAFF

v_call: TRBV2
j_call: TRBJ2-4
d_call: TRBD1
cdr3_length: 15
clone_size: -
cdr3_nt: TGTGCCAGCAGTGGGAGACAGGGGGCCAAAAACATTCAGTACTTC
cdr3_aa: CASSGRQGAKNIQYF

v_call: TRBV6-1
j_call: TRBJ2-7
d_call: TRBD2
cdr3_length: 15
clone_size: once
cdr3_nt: TGTGCCAGCAGGCGGCCCGGGACTAGCGGGAACGAGCAGTACTTC
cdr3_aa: CASRRPGTSGNEQYF

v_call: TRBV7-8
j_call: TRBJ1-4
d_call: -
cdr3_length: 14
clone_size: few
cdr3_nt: TGTGCCAGCAGCTTAGAAAGGGGTAATGAAAAACTGTTTTTT
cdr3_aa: CASSLERGNEKLFF

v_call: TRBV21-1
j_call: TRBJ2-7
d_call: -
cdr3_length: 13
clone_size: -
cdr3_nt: TGTGCCAGCAGGATCGGACAGGGCTACGAGCAGTACTTC
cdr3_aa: CASRIGQGYEQYF

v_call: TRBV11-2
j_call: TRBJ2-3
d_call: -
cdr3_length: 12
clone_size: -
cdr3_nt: TGTGCCAGCGGGGCACTCACAGATACGCAGTATTTT
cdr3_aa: CASGALTDTQYF

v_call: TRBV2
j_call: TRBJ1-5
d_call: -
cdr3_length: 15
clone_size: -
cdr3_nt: TGTGCCAGCAGTGACAGCCTAGGGGGCAATCAGCCCCAGCATTTT
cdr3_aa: CASSDSLGGNQPQHF

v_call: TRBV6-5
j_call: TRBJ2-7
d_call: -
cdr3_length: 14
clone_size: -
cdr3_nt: TGTGCCAGCAGCCCTATCTTAAGCTCCTACGAGCAGTACTTC
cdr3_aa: CASSPILSSYEQYF

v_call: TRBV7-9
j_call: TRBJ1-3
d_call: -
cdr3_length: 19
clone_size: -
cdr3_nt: TGTGCCAGCAGCTTATTTCGTGGGGGTGCGGGGAACTCTGGAAACACCATATATTTT
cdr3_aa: CASSLFRGGAGNSGNTIYF

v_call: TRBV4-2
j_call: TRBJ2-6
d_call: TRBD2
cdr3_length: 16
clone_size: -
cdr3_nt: TGTGTCAGCAGCCAGGGACTAGCTGGTGGGGCCAACGTCCTGACTTTC
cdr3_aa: CVSSQGLAGGANVLTF

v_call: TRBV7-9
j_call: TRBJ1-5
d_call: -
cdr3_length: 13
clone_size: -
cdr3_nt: TGTGCCAGCAGCTTAGTTGCGGGTCAGCCCCAGCATTTT
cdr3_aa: CASSLVAGQPQHF

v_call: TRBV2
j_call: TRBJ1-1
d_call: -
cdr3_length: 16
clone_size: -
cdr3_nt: TGTGCCAGGCGAAGGCGATCGGACAGTTCGAACACTGAAGCTTTCTTT
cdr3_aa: CARRRRSDSSNTEAFF

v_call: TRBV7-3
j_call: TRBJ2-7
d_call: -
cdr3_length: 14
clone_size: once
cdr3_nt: TGTGCCAGCAGCTTAAATAGCGGACCCTACGAGCAGTACTTC
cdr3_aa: CASSLNSGPYEQYF

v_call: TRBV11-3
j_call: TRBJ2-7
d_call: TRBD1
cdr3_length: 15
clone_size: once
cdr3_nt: TGTGCCAGCAGCGCCCGGGACAGTCCCTCCTACGAGCAGTACTTC
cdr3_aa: CASSARDSPSYEQYF

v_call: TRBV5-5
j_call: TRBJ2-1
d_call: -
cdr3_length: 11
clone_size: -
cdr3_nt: TGTGCCAGCAGCCCTCTACTAGATCAGTTCTTC
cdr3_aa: CASSPLLDQFF

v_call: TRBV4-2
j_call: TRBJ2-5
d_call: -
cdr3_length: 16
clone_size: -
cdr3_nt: TGTGCCAGCAGCCAAGAGTGGTCTGGCACGGGAGAGACCCAGTACTTC
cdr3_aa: CASSQEWSGTGETQYF

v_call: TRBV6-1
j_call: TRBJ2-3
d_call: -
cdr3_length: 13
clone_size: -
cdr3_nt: TGTGCCAGCAGTGAAACTTACACAGATACGCAGTATTTT
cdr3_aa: CASSETYTDTQYF

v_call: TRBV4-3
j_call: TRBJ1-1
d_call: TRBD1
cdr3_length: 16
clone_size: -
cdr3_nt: TGCGCCAGCAGCCAAGATCGAAGGGGGCCTAACACTGAAGCTTTCTTT
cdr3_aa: CASSQDRRGPNTEAFF